Sequencing of this T cell receptor beta chain was carried out in a study of beta chain features in type 1 diabetes. All of the isolated RNA was reverse transcribed, so expressed TCRB transcripts were sequenced. The data were produced by immunoSEQ multiplex PCR, yet TCRdb's version contains in-frame clones alone and is incomplete. The data contain about 930,000 clones, roughly a sixth of them singletons. J was trimmed by 5 bases and V by 4 bases; bases with no gene match: 10. The germline CDR1 and CDR2 sequences are SGDLS and YYNGEE. The CDR3 is 16 residues long. Study results and limitations: The naive, central memory and Treg TCRB repertoires looked more alike in patients than they did in healthy donors. The question of HLA type influencing TCRB rearrangement was one that remained unresolved here.

Note on this clone: Its antigen is still unknown.

The sequenced material came from naive CD4+ T cells from blood. This receptor was taken from a woman between 18 and 29 years old in good health. The V and J genes are TRBV9 and TRBJ2-2, with 8 bases fitting TRBD2. The CDR3 loop reads CASSPYLAGRTGELFF. DNA of the CDR3: TGTGCCAGCAGCCCTTACTTAGCGGGACGGACCGGGGAGCTGTTTTTT.